Described below is a single T cell receptor beta chain sequence and its context. Its antigen is as yet unknown. In the same sample, other DNA sequences code for this CDR3. Germline CDR1 and CDR2: KGHSH and LQKENI. This CDR3 has 12 amino acids. Between the trimmed V and J ends, which lost 3 bases and 3 bases, there was a span of 6 bases. The CD8 memory fraction combined CD45RO+ cells with TemRA cells (CCR7-negative CD45RA+). The source of the sample is a study of shared clonotypes between healthy human individuals. The study, taken as a whole, reports: Expectations were that clonotype sharing among donors would be affected by sequencing depth.

Each subset's genomic DNA was split evenly across several immunoSEQ plates. TCRdb keeps only in-frame clones here, not all; method: immunoSEQ multiplex PCR. The sample lists around 370,000 clones; 90% to 98% were seen once. The rearrangement links TRBV18 to TRBJ2-7; D is possibly TRBD1 or TRBD2 (5 bases each). Sequencing used memory CD8+ T cells sorted from blood. The subset: CD45RO+ cells pooled with CCR7-negative TemRA cells. This clonotype originated in a man aged 25 to 40 in good health. The DNA for the CDR3 is TGTGCCAGCTCACCGAGGGGCTACGAGCAGTACTTC. This codes for CASSPRGYEQYF.